This TCR beta chain was captured in a study of human T cells and chemical hapten exposure (dated by TCRdb to the early 2020s). For the wider study: For sensitization, 2% DPC in acetone was applied to an approximately 2 cm by approximately 2 cm area of upper inner arm skin. Patch testing was performed on the upper back with Finn chambers containing 0.01% DPC, and the patch tests were scored after 6 days according to International Contact Dermatitis Research Group standards. The patient cohort, mostly female, included alopecia areata with under or over 50% scalp involvement, alopecia totalis and alopecia universalis. Both TCR alpha and TCR beta chains were sequenced from each blood RNA sample. Blood samples were taken from patients before sensitization (week 0) and at 2, 6 and about 24 weeks after DPC sensitization. Libraries were pooled for sequencing, and variation in per-sample TCR yields was attributed mainly to small differences in library volumes within the pool. The study tracked peripheral blood TCR repertoire changes in vivo during primary and secondary sensitization to the hapten diphenylcyclopropenone (DPC) in alopecia patients. Throughout the approximately 23-week study period, patients were also given weekly therapeutic DPC doses on the scalp. Blood for TCR sequencing was provided by twenty-nine alopecia patients at one to four time points (pre-sensitization, 2, 6 and 24 weeks).

This clonotype was found a few times. Its antigen is unknown. No base quality values were provided; no much bigger clone lies one nucleotide off. The library was made by RACE. Instrument on record: NextSeq 500. During library preparation, unique molecular identifiers were attached to individual cDNA molecules so that TCRs could be counted quantitatively and reproducibly. The authors' analysis ran thus. Samples had a median of roughly 100,000 TCRs, with a range from roughly 23,224 to 750,000. V, J and CDR3 annotation of the TCR reads was performed with the Decombinator software suite. Every sample was subsampled to the same number of TCRs (28,000) for the PS versus PT1 abundance plots. TCRs were defined as expanded if absent before sensitization and observed at least eight times at the 2-week time point. The raw public reads went through TCRdb reprocessing: fastp at Q25, MiXCR clone calling, in-frame beta chains kept. Rows with one shared CDR3 protein collapse into an entry with the most common genes and DNA. Here the V and J calls rest on TCRdb's processing, not on the authors' analysis. In this sample the table shows over 50,000 distinct CDR3 sequences, 9.5% to 10% of which occur a single time. Together, the top ten hold roughly 10% of the sample.

The time point label, read with the paper, signifies: pre-sensitization, week 0. This specimen's treatment or condition label, per the study, means: therapeutic diphenylcyclopropenone sensitization with weekly scalp DPC. Unfractionated whole blood was collected in Tempus Blood RNA tubes, and total RNA was extracted from that blood. At every patch-test visit, the blood draw took place before the patch test was put on. Eligible patients were aged 18 to 70, diagnosed with alopecia, deemed suitable for DPC therapy, and excluded if pregnant. Beyond this particular receptor, the publication reports: Because every patient had alopecia, a presumed autoimmune disease, the patients' immune response might differ from that of healthy individuals. The number of PT1 expanded TCRs positively correlated with patch test score, significant at thresholds 8, 16 and 32 but not 4. Expanded TCRs formed significantly more large CDR3 similarity clusters than pre-sensitization or healthy control sets, consistent with antigen-driven responses. DPC sensitization did not change how many TCRs were above 1 in 1000 frequency, and no evidence was found of alterations in global repertoire structure. After repeated subsampling, the strength of the expansion versus patch-test correlation and the threshold at which it became significant changed.

Sequencing was performed on whole blood, taken in connection with sensitization to the hapten diphenylcyclopropenone (DPC). The source of this sequence is a woman younger than 45 with alopecia areata. Some clones in this sample may be carry-over from other donors' samples.

The nucleotide sequence reads as follows: TGCGCCAGCAGCCAAGGAGGGGGCTCTGGGGCCAACGTCCTGACTTTC. Translated, it gives CASSQGGGSGANVLTF. The chain uses TRBV4-3 and TRBJ2-6, and perhaps TRBD1 as D gene, on 6 matching bases. Looking up the germline V gene yields CDR1 LGHNA and CDR2 YSLEER. Cut back by 1 base and 0 bases, the V and J ends lie 7 bases apart. The CDR3 runs 16 amino acids, cysteine and phenylalanine included. Only the CDR3 DNA stays, 48 bases, in frame from base 1.